Listed here are 24 T cell receptor beta chains from one sample, sequenced in a study of cytomegalovirus exposure and HLA in healthy donors. Primers for the PCR totalled 60 Vbeta and 13 Jbeta. The table came from immunoSEQ multiplex PCR; TCRdb's copy has only in-frame clones and leaves some out. The table lists 180,000 or so clones, approximately 85% of them singletons, with about a tenth in the top ten. The sequenced sample consisted of PBMCs. The receptors were sampled from a man between 18 and 29 years old in good health and CMV-seropositive.

V gene TRBV19 combines with J gene TRBJ2-5; D uncertain. This CDR3 region has 13 residues. CDR1 and CDR2 (germline): LNHDA, SQIVND (reference sequence). V gave up 5 bases and J gave up 5 bases, with 12 bases separating them. The CDR3 here is CASSSAWAETQYF. In nucleotides, the CDR3 is TGTGCCAGTAGTTCCGCGTGGGCGGAGACCCAGTACTTC.

J is TRBJ2-7 and V is TRBV18; D may be TRBD1 (5 bases). The ends were cut back, 3 bases at V and 5 bases at J, with 14 bases in the middle. From germline, CDR1 is KGHSH and CDR2 LQKENI. This CDR3 comprises 14 residues. The DNA for the CDR3 is TGTGCCAGCTCACCGGGGCAGGGCCTAAACGAGCAGTACTTC. Protein: CASSPGQGLNEQYF.

The chain joins TRBV5-4 to TRBJ2-7; the match to TRBD2 covers 8 bases. Germline CDR1 SGHNT, CDR2 YYREEE (reference sequence). This CDR3 contains 15 residues. Trimming cost V 3 bases and J 4 bases; bases outside gene matches: 9. The chain's CDR3 is CASSSSGGPLYEQYF. The CDR3 bases are TGTGCCAGCAGCTCCTCGGGGGGGCCCCTATACGAGCAGTACTTC.

The rearrangement links TRBV9 to TRBJ2-1, with D possibly matching TRBD2 (5 bases). V shed 1 base and J shed 5 bases, with 16 bases lying between them. The CDR3 extends over 16 amino acids. Germline CDR1 SGDLS, CDR2 YYNGEE. In DNA form, the CDR3 reads TGTGCCAGCAGCGTAACCGGTCGGCGGGCCGACAATGAGCAGTTCTTC. Protein: CASSVTGRRADNEQFF.

The chain employs TRBV27 and TRBJ2-3, with 7 nucleotides matching TRBD2. There are 14 residues in the CDR3. Trimming at V came to 3 bases and at J to 6 bases, leaving 6 bases not matched to a gene. Germline assignment: CDR1 MNHEY and CDR2 SMNVEV (reference sequence). The CDR3 DNA is TGTGCCAGCAGTTTGGGGGGGGTCCCCGATACGCAGTATTTT. This sequence encodes CASSLGGVPDTQYF.

The chain is built from TRBV30 and TRBJ2-1; no definite D call. Germline V lookup: CDR1 GTSNPN, CDR2 SVGIG (reference sequence). Trimming took 2 bases from V and 4 from J, leaving 12 bases between them. The CDR3 length is 14 residues. CDR3 sequence (DNA): TGTGCCTGGAGTTTCGGTGCGCCATACAATGAGCAGTTCTTC. The encoded protein is CAWSFGAPYNEQFF.

For the CDR3, the DNA is TGTGCCAGCAGCCCGAGAACAGGCCAAGAGACCCAGTACTTC. Encoded protein: CASSPRTGQETQYF. The chain uses TRBV7-8 and TRBJ2-5, with D possibly being TRBD1 (5 bases). V dropped 5 bases and J dropped 1 base, with 11 bases sitting between them. The CDR3 is 14 residues long. The germline gives CDR1 SGHVS, CDR2 FQNEAQ.

V and J are TRBV9 and TRBJ2-2; 7 bases align to TRBD1. CDR1 SGDLS and CDR2 YYNGEE come from the germline V gene. V gave up 0 bases and J gave up 0 bases; unmatched junction bases: 2. The CDR3 extends over 16 amino acids. This CDR3 is CASSVAGQPNTGELFF. The CDR3 region has the DNA TGTGCCAGCAGCGTAGCGGGACAGCCGAACACCGGGGAGCTGTTTTTT.

The chain combines TRBV9 with TRBJ2-1, with 9 bases lining up with TRBD2. This CDR3 region has 18 residues. Per the germline V gene, CDR1 is SGDLS and CDR2 is YYNGEE. Germline trimming cut 0 bases from V and 0 bases from J; bases unmatched to any gene: 7. The CDR3 spells CASSVGSGGLRSYNEQFF. In DNA form, the CDR3 reads TGTGCCAGCAGCGTAGGGAGCGGGGGGCTCCGCTCCTACAATGAGCAGTTCTTC.

The chain couples TRBV19 to TRBJ2-3; D unclear. Germline assignment: CDR1 LNHDA and CDR2 SQIVND (reference sequence). The CDR3 totals 14 residues. V was clipped by 7 bases and J by 0 bases, with 11 bases between them. The CDR3 bases are TGTGCCAGTACCGTGGGCTTGAGCACAGATACGCAGTATTTT. Protein: CASTVGLSTDTQYF. The complete variable domain, with remaining parts taken from reference TRBV19 and TRBJ2-3, reads DGGITQSPKYLFRKEGQNVTLSCEQNLNHDAMYWYRQDPGQGLRLIYYSQIVNDFQKGDIAEGYSVSREKKESFPLTVTSAQKNPTAFYLCASTVGLSTDTQYFGPGTRLTVL.

The rearrangement joins TRBV7-3 to TRBJ2-1, with 13 bases identical to TRBD2. The length of the CDR3 is 16 residues. V shed 4 bases and J 5 bases; nucleotides not matched to a gene: 5. From germline, CDR1 is SGHTA and CDR2 FQGTGA. The CDR3 is CASSSTSGGAHNEQFF. CDR3 in DNA: TGTGCCAGCAGCTCCACTAGCGGGGGGGCCCACAATGAGCAGTTCTTC.

In this sample, this clone turned up a few times. This chain uses TRBV10-3 with TRBJ1-3; unclear D gene. The germline V and J ends were trimmed by 7 bases and 4 bases, with 11 bases remaining between them. The CDR3 consists of 13 residues. Germline CDR1 reads ENHRY; CDR2 reads SYGVKD. CDR3 sequence: CAITGEVGNTIYF. In nucleotides, the CDR3 is TGTGCCATCACCGGGGAAGTCGGAAACACCATATATTTT.

The chain employs TRBV9 and TRBJ2-5; 7 nucleotides line up with TRBD1. Trimming removed 3 bases from V and 0 bases from J; junction bases left unmatched: 2. Per the germline V gene, CDR1 is SGDLS and CDR2 is YYNGEE. The CDR3 is 14 amino acids. The CDR3 DNA is TGTGCCAGCAGCGCGGGACAGAACCAAGAGACCCAGTACTTC. It encodes CASSAGQNQETQYF.

This clone came up once. The chain combines TRBV11-2 with TRBJ2-7, with 8 bases identical to TRBD2. Germline CDR1 and CDR2: SGHAT and FQNNGV. The CDR3 totals 13 residues. The trim removed 6 bases at V and 3 bases at J, leaving 4 bases unmatched. In DNA form, the CDR3 reads TGTGCCAGCAGGGTAGCGGGACACTACGAGCAGTACTTC. Protein: CASRVAGHYEQYF.

This chain joins TRBV5-6 and TRBJ1-5; D call uncertain. The ends were cut back, 4 bases at V and 2 bases at J, with 10 bases in the middle. Germline CDR1 and CDR2: SGHDT and YYEEEE. This CDR3 comprises 14 residues. CDR3 nucleotide sequence: TGTGCCAGCAGCCTCCGGGGAGGCAATCAGCCCCAGCATTTT. Its translation is CASSLRGGNQPQHF.

This chain uses TRBV10-3 with TRBJ1-1; the match to TRBD1 covers 7 bases. With 6 bases clipped from V and 1 base from J, the junction kept 2 bases outside the gene matches. Germline loops: CDR1 ENHRY, CDR2 SYGVKD. The CDR3 consists of 13 residues. The CDR3 region has the DNA TGTGCCATCAGCTGGGACAGGAACACTGAAGCTTTCTTT. Encoded protein: CAISWDRNTEAFF.

Worth noting for this clone: One end of the junction does not line up with germline, which may come from a read error. The rearrangement joins TRBV7-7 to TRBJ1-4; weak D call: TRBD1 (5 bases). The CDR3 extends over 15 amino acids. Germline CDR1 is SSHAT and CDR2 is FNYEAQ (reference sequence). CDR3 DNA: TGTGCTAGCAGCTTAGTGGGGGGTCGTGGTGAAAAACTGTTTTTT. It yields the protein CASSLVGGRGEKLFF.

The rearrangement joins TRBV6-6 to TRBJ2-5; TRBD1 matches at 10 bases. Germline CDR1 and CDR2: MNHNY and SVGAGI (reference sequence). The CDR3 is 16 amino acids. Trimming cost V 3 bases and J 5 bases; bases outside gene matches: 9. The CDR3 nucleotides read TGTGCCAGCAGTTATGGGACAGGGGTCTTAGGGGAGACCCAGTACTTC. Protein: CASSYGTGVLGETQYF.

The V gene is TRBV5-1, the J gene TRBJ2-2; 10 bases map to TRBD1. Germline V gene lookup returns CDR1 SGHRS and CDR2 YFSETQ. CDR3 length: 18 amino acids. V was pared by 4 bases and J by 4 bases, with 13 bases of the junction left unmatched. The CDR3 protein is CASSQIPRQGASTGELFF. For the CDR3, the DNA is TGCGCCAGCAGCCAAATCCCCCGACAGGGGGCTAGCACCGGGGAGCTGTTTTTT.

The V call is TRBV13, the J call TRBJ2-7, with 11 bases that match TRBD2. This CDR3 is built from 14 residues. Germline trimming cut 5 bases from V and 3 bases from J; bases unmatched to any gene: 3. The germline V gene has CDR1 PRHDT and CDR2 FYEKMQ (reference sequence). Here the CDR3 reads CASSPGTSGYEQYF. CDR3 sequence (DNA): TGTGCCAGCAGCCCCGGGACTAGCGGCTACGAGCAGTACTTC.

The chain couples TRBV9 to TRBJ1-4; D ambiguous. This CDR3 has 13 residues. Germline lookup yields CDR1 SGDLS and CDR2 YYNGEE. The V gene lost 10 bases and the J gene lost 5 bases, with 15 bases spanning the gap. In nucleotides, the CDR3 is TGTGCCTCCAATTCGGGGATAAATGAAAAACTGTTTTTT. Amino acid sequence: CASNSGINEKLFF. The full variable domain, in which reference TRBV9 and TRBJ1-4 provide the parts outside the CDR3, is DSGVTQTPKHLITATGQRVTLRCSPRSGDLSVYWYQQSLDQGLQFLIQYYNGEERAKGNILERFSAQQFPDLHSELNLSSLELGDSALYFCASNSGINEKLFFGSGTQLSVL.

V gene TRBV10-3 combines with J gene TRBJ1-4; a weak D match, TRBD1 (5 bases). Looked up from germline, CDR1 is ENHRY and CDR2 is SYGVKD. V lost 2 bases, J lost 1 base, and 8 bases lay in between. The CDR3 totals 15 residues. CDR3 sequence (DNA): TGTGCCATCAGTGAGCGGGGGGGAACTAATGAAAAACTGTTTTTT. It specifies CAISERGGTNEKLFF.

This chain joins TRBV5-1 and TRBJ2-2; the D gene is possibly TRBD2 (7 bases). The germline gives CDR1 SGHRS, CDR2 YFSETQ. The length of the CDR3 is 16 residues. Deletions cut 4 bases from V and 6 bases from J, with 19 bases between. For the CDR3, the DNA is TGCGCCAGCAGCACTCCACCCCGGGGGGCAGCCGGGGAGCTGTTTTTT. This gives the protein CASSTPPRGAAGELFF.

The chain couples TRBV5-1 to TRBJ2-3, with 8 bases identical to TRBD1. Germline-derived CDR1 and CDR2 are SGHRS and YFSETQ. CDR3 length: 13 amino acids. The junction had 3 bases not matched to a gene; V was cut back by 5 bases and J by 4 bases. CDR3 region: CASRDRDPDTQYF. CDR3 nucleotides: TGCGCCAGCAGGGACAGGGACCCAGATACGCAGTATTTT.